These T cell receptor beta chains were read from a single sample in a study of cytomegalovirus exposure and HLA in healthy donors. Libraries were prepared by immunoSEQ multiplex PCR; TCRdb keeps only in-frame clonotypes and omits some of them. The clone table shows about 83,000 clones, with the ten largest holding 3.5% to 4.5%. Source material: PBMCs. These receptors were taken from a man aged 18 to 35 in good health and CMV-seropositive. Both conserved end residues are part of each CDR3. A D gene is named only where the DNA matches it firmly.

d_gene: TRBD1; v_gene: TRBV7-6; j_gene: TRBJ1-3; CDR3aa: CASSPTDRGGGNTIYF; CDR3nt: TGTGCCAGCAGCCCGACGGACAGGGGAGGAGGAAACACCATATATTTT
d_gene: NA; v_gene: TRBV7-3; j_gene: TRBJ1-1; CDR3aa: CASTLIRGTEAFF; CDR3nt: TGTGCCAGCACCCTAATCCGGGGAACTGAAGCTTTCTTT
d_gene: NA; v_gene: TRBV19; j_gene: TRBJ1-1; CDR3aa: CASINVGGRATEAFF; CDR3nt: TGTGCCAGTATTAATGTCGGGGGACGGGCCACTGAAGCTTTCTTT
d_gene: NA; v_gene: TRBV29-1; j_gene: TRBJ1-5; CDR3aa: CSVQGTDSDNQPQHF; CDR3nt: TGCAGCGTTCAGGGGACCGACTCCGACAATCAGCCCCAGCATTTT
d_gene: NA; v_gene: TRBV25-1; j_gene: TRBJ2-5; CDR3aa: CASSLPRYQETQYF; CDR3nt: TGTGCCAGCAGTCTTCCTAGGTACCAAGAGACCCAGTACTTC
d_gene: TRBD1; v_gene: TRBV28; j_gene: TRBJ1-1; CDR3aa: CASSLSTGLFTEAFF; CDR3nt: TGTGCCAGCAGTTTATCGACAGGGTTGTTCACTGAAGCTTTCTTT
d_gene: TRBD1; v_gene: TRBV5-1; j_gene: TRBJ2-5; CDR3aa: CASSWDRPETQYF; CDR3nt: TGCGCCAGCAGCTGGGACAGGCCTGAGACCCAGTACTTC
d_gene: TRBD1; v_gene: TRBV5-1; j_gene: TRBJ2-7; CDR3aa: CASSLSTGIAYEQYF; CDR3nt: TGCGCCAGCAGCTTATCGACAGGGATCGCCTACGAGCAGTACTTC
d_gene: TRBD1; v_gene: TRBV10-3; j_gene: TRBJ2-7; CDR3aa: CAIRPGTGGSYEQYF; CDR3nt: TGTGCCATCCGCCCAGGGACAGGGGGCTCCTACGAGCAGTACTTC
d_gene: NA; v_gene: TRBV9; j_gene: TRBJ2-7; CDR3aa: CASSVGIGTGDYEQYF; CDR3nt: TGTGCCAGCAGCGTAGGGATCGGGACTGGAGACTACGAGCAGTACTTC
d_gene: TRBD1; v_gene: TRBV5-1; j_gene: TRBJ2-7; CDR3aa: CASSSGQTTYEQYF; CDR3nt: TGCGCCAGCAGCTCGGGACAGACCACCTACGAGCAGTACTTC
d_gene: NA; v_gene: TRBV21-1; j_gene: TRBJ2-5; CDR3aa: CASSNSRSNRDREVDLETQYF; CDR3nt: TGTGCCAGCAGCAATTCAAGATCAAATAGGGACAGGGAGGTAGATTTGGAGACCCAGTACTTC
d_gene: TRBD1; v_gene: TRBV18; j_gene: TRBJ2-7; CDR3aa: CASSLRTGGSDEQYF; CDR3nt: TGTGCCAGCTCACTCAGGACAGGGGGTAGTGACGAGCAGTACTTC
d_gene: TRBD1; v_gene: TRBV30; j_gene: TRBJ2-7; CDR3aa: CAWSETRQGGYEQYF; CDR3nt: TGTGCCTGGAGTGAAACTCGACAGGGTGGATACGAGCAGTACTTC
d_gene: NA; v_gene: TRBV6-5; j_gene: TRBJ2-2; CDR3aa: CASSFHTGELFF; CDR3nt: TGTGCCAGCAGCTTTCACACCGGGGAGCTGTTTTTT
d_gene: TRBD2; v_gene: TRBV28; j_gene: TRBJ2-7; CDR3aa: CASRGSGRLYEQYF; CDR3nt: TGTGCCAGCAGGGGGAGCGGGAGATTGTACGAGCAGTACTTC
d_gene: NA; v_gene: TRBV9; j_gene: TRBJ1-1; CDR3aa: CASSAGLMNTEAFF; CDR3nt: TGTGCCAGCAGCGCGGGACTTATGAACACTGAAGCTTTCTTT
d_gene: NA; v_gene: TRBV5-1; j_gene: TRBJ2-7; CDR3aa: CASSPGQLGLSYEQYF; CDR3nt: TGCGCCAGCAGCCCGGGACAGCTGGGACTCTCCTACGAGCAGTACTTC
d_gene: TRBD2; v_gene: TRBV5-4; j_gene: TRBJ2-7; CDR3aa: CASSRGLAGGEQYF; CDR3nt: TGTGCCAGCAGCCGGGGACTAGCGGGGGGGGAGCAGTACTTC
d_gene: NA; v_gene: TRBV7-9; j_gene: TRBJ2-7; CDR3aa: CASSLGPGKSNYEQYF; CDR3nt: TGTGCCAGCAGCTTAGGCCCGGGGAAGTCAAACTACGAGCAGTACTTC
d_gene: TRBD2; v_gene: TRBV6-1; j_gene: TRBJ2-7; CDR3aa: CASSEASGGAYEQYF; CDR3nt: TGTGCCAGCAGTGAAGCTAGCGGGGGGGCCTACGAGCAGTACTTC
d_gene: NA; v_gene: TRBV4-2; j_gene: TRBJ2-4; CDR3aa: CASSQGYGDIQYF; CDR3nt: TGTGCCAGCAGCCAAGGGTACGGGGACATTCAGTACTTC
d_gene: NA; v_gene: TRBV4-2; j_gene: TRBJ2-3; CDR3aa: CASSQDLSTDTQYF; CDR3nt: TGTGCCAGCAGCCAAGATCTCAGCACAGATACGCAGTATTTT
d_gene: NA; v_gene: TRBV9; j_gene: TRBJ2-3; CDR3aa: CASSVLQSGTQYF; CDR3nt: TGTGCCAGCAGCGTCCTTCAATCCGGTACGCAGTATTTT
d_gene: NA; v_gene: TRBV14; j_gene: TRBJ2-7; CDR3aa: CASSQVRGYEQYF; CDR3nt: TGTGCCAGCAGCCAAGTTAGGGGCTACGAGCAGTACTTC